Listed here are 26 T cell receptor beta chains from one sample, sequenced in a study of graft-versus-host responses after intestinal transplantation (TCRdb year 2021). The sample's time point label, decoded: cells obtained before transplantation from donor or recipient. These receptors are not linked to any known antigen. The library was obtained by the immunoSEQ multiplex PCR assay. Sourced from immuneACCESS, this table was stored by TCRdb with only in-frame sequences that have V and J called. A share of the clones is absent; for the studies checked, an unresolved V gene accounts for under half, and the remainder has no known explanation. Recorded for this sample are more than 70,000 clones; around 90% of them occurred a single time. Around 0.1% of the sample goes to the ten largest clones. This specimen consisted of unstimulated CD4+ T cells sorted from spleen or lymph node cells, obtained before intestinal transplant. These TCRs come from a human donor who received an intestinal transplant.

This CDR3 reads CASSPQGQETQYF. The CDR3 DNA sequence: TGTGCCAGCAGTCCACAGGGCCAAGAGACCCAGTACTTC. The genes are TRBV27 and TRBJ2-5; perhaps TRBD1 as D (6 bases). V shed 5 bases and J shed 1 base, with 8 bases lying between them. The germline gives CDR1 MNHEY, CDR2 SMNVEV (reference sequence). CDR3 length equals 13 residues.

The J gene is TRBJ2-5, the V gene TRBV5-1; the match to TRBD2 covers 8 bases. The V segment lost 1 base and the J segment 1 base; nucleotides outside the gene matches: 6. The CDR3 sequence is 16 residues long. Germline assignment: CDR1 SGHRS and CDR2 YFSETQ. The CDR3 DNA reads TGCGCCAGCAGCTTGCGGCGGGGGGTTGTCCAAGAGACCCAGTACTTC. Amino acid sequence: CASSLRRGVVQETQYF.

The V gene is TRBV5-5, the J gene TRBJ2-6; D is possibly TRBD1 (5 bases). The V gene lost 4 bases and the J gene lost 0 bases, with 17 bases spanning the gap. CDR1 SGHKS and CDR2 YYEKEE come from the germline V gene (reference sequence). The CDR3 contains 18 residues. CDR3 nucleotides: TGTGCCAGCAGCCCCTACCCGAGACAGACCTCTGGGGCCAACGTCCTGACTTTC. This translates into CASSPYPRQTSGANVLTF.

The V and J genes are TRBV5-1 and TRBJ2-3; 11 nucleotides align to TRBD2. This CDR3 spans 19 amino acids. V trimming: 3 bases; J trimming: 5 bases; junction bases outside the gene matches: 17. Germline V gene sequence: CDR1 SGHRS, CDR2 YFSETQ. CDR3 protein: CASSSLKSTSGVSGDTQYF. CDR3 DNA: TGCGCCAGCAGCTCCCTAAAATCGACTAGCGGGGTTTCGGGAGATACGCAGTATTTT.

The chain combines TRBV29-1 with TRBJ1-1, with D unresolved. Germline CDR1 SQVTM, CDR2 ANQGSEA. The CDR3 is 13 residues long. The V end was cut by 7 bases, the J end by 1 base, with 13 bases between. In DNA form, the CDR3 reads TGCAGCGCCAACGGGGTGGCGAACACTGAAGCTTTCTTT. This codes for CSANGVANTEAFF.

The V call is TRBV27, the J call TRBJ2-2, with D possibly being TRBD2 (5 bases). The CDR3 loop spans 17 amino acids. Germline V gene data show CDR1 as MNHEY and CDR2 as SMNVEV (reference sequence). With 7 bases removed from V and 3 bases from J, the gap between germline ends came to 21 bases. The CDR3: CASNVKTEAEHTGELFF. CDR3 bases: TGTGCCAGCAATGTCAAGACGGAGGCAGAACACACCGGGGAGCTGTTTTTT.

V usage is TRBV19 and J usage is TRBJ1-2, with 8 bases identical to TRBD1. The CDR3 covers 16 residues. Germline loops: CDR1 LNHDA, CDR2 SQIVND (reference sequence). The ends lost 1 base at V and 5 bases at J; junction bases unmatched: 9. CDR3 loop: CASSIGGQGARYGYTF. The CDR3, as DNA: TGTGCCAGTAGTATAGGAGGACAGGGCGCGAGGTATGGCTACACCTTC.

In DNA, the CDR3 is TGCAGTGCTAGGGGAGACACCATATATTTT. Its protein product is CSARGDTIYF. The chain combines TRBV20-1 with TRBJ1-3; D uncertain. The CDR3 extends over 10 amino acids. Trimming pared 3 bases from V and 8 bases from J, leaving 5 bases between. Germline V gene lookup returns CDR1 DFQATT and CDR2 SNEGSKA (reference sequence).

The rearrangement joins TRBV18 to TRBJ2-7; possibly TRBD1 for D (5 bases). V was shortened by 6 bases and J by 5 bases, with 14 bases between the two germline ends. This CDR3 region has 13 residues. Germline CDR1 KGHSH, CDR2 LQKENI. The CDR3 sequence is CASSPGSGNEQYF. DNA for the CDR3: TGTGCCAGCTCCCCAGGGTCAGGCAACGAGCAGTACTTC.

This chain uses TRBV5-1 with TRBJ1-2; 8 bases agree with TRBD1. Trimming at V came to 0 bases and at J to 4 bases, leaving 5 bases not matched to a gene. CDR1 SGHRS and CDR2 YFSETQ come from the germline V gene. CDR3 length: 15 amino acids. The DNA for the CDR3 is TGCGCCAGCAGCTTGGCAGGGGGCGTTTTCTATGGCTACACCTTC. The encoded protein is CASSLAGGVFYGYTF.

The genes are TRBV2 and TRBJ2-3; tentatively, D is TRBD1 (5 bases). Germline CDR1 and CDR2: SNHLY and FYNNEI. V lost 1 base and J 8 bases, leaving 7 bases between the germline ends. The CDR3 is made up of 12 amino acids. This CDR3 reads CASSEGTSTQYF. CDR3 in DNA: TGTGCCAGCAGTGAAGGGACAAGTACGCAGTATTTT.

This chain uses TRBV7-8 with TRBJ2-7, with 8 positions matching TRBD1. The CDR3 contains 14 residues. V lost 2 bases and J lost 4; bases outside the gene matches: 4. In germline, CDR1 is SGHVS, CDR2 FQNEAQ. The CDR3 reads CASSLSRTGYEQYF. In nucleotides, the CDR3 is TGTGCCAGCAGCTTAAGCCGGACAGGGTACGAGCAGTACTTC.

The CDR3 here is CASSDVLGQPQHF. In DNA form, the CDR3 reads TGTGCCAGCAGTGATGTACTCGGGCAGCCCCAGCATTTT. The V gene is TRBV6-1, the J gene TRBJ1-5; no definite D call. CDR1 and CDR2 from the germline V gene are MNHNS and SASEGT. This CDR3 spans 13 amino acids. Deletions cut 3 bases from V and 7 bases from J, with 10 bases between.

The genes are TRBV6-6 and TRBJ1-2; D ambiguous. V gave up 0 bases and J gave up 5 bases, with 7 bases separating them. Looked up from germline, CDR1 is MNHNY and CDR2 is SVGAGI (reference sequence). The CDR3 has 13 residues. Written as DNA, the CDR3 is TGTGCCAGCAGTTACTCGACCGGGTATGGCTACACCTTC. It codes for CASSYSTGYGYTF.

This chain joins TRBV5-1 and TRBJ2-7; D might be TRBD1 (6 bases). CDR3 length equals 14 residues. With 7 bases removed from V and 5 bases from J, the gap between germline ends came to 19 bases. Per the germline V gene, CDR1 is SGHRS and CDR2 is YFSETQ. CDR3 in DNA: TGCGCCAGCTTTGATCCGACAGGACCGAACGAGCAGTACTTC. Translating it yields CASFDPTGPNEQYF.

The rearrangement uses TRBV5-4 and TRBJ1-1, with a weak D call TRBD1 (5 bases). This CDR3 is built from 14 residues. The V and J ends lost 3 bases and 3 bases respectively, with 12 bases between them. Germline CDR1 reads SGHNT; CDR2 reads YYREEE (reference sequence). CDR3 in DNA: TGTGCCAGCAGCTGGGGGGACGGCCACACTGAAGCTTTCTTT. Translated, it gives CASSWGDGHTEAFF.

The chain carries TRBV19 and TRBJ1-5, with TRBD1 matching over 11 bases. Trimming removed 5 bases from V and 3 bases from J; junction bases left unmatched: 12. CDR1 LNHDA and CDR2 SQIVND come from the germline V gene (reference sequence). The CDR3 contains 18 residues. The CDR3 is CASSYGQGAANFNQPQHF. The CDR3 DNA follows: TGTGCCAGTAGTTACGGACAGGGGGCGGCGAATTTCAATCAGCCCCAGCATTTT.

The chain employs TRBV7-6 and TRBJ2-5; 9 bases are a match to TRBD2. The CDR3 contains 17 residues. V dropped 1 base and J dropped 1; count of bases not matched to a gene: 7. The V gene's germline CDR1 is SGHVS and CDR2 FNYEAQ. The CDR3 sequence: CASSLERRGGPQETQYF. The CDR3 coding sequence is TGTGCCAGCAGCTTAGAACGGCGGGGGGGACCCCAAGAGACCCAGTACTTC. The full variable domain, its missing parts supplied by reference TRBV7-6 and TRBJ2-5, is GAGVSQSPRYKVTKRGQDVALRCDPISGHVSLYWYRQALGQGPEFLTYFNYEAQQDKSGLPNDRFSAERPEGSISTLTIQRTEQRDSAMYRCASSLERRGGPQETQYFGPGTRLLVL.

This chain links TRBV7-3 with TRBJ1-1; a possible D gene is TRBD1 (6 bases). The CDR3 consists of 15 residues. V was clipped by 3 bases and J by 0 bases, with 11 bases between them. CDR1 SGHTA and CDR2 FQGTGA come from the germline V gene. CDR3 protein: CASSFRDNMNTEAFF. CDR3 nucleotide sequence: TGTGCCAGCAGCTTCCGGGACAACATGAACACTGAAGCTTTCTTT.

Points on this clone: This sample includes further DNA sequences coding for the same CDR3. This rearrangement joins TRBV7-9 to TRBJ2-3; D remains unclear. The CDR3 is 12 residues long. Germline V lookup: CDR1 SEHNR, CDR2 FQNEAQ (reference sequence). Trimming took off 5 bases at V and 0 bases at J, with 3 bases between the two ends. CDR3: CASSPSTDTQYF. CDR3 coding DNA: TGTGCCAGCAGCCCGAGCACAGATACGCAGTATTTT.

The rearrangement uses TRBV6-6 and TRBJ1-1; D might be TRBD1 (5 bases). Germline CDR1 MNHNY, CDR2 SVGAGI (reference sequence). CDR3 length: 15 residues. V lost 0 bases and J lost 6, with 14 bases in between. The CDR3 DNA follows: TGTGCCAGCAGTTACTCTCGGGGACGGGGGGCTGAAGCTTTCTTT. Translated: CASSYSRGRGAEAFF.

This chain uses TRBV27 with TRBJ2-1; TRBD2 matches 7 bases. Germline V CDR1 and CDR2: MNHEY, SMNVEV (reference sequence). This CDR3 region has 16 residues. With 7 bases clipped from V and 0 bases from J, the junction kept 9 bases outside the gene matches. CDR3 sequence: CASTIWGGSSYNEQFF. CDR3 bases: TGTGCCAGCACCATTTGGGGGGGAAGCTCCTACAATGAGCAGTTCTTC.

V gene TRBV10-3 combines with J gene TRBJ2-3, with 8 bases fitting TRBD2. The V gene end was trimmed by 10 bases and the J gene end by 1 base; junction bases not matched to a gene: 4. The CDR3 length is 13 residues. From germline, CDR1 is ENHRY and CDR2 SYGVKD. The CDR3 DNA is TGTGCCACTCGAGCGGGGGGCACAGATACGCAGTATTTT. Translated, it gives CATRAGGTDTQYF.

CDR3 amino acids: CAIRGDRALTGELFF. CDR3 bases: TGTGCCATCAGAGGGGACAGGGCTCTCACCGGGGAGCTGTTTTTT. The chain employs TRBV10-3 and TRBJ2-2, with 9 bases matching TRBD1. This CDR3 region has 15 residues. Per the germline V gene, CDR1 is ENHRY and CDR2 is SYGVKD. V shed 6 bases and J 4 bases; nucleotides not matched to a gene: 6.

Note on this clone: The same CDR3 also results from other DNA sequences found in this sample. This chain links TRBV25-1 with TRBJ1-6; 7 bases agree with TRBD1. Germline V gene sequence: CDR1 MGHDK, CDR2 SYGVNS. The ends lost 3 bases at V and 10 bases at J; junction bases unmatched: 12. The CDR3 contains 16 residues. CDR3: CASSDLGTAGGSPLHF. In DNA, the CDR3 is TGTGCCAGCAGTGACCTAGGGACAGCCGGTGGGTCACCCCTCCACTTT.

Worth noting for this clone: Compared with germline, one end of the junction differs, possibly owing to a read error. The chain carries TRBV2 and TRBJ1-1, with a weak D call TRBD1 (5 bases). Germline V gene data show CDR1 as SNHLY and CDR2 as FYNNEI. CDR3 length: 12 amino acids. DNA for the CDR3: TGTGCCAGCAGTGAACTCGCGGTCCTAAAGGGGTTT. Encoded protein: CASSELAVLKGF.